The 3 T cell receptor beta chains below all came from one sample that was sequenced in a study of cytomegalovirus exposure and HLA in healthy donors. Profiled with immunoSEQ multiplex PCR; TCRdb holds only in-frame clones, not every one. The repertoire holds about 280,000 clones, with 88% as singletons. Sequenced material: PBMCs. Receptors were obtained from a woman between 18 and 29 years old in good health and CMV-seronegative.

This chain joins TRBV19 and TRBJ2-3; 7 nucleotides line up with TRBD2. The V gene's germline CDR1 is LNHDA and CDR2 SQIVND (reference sequence). This CDR3 has 14 residues. The junction had 5 bases not matched to a gene; V was cut back by 5 bases and J by 3 bases. CDR3 amino acids: CASSREAPTDTQYF. DNA for the CDR3: TGTGCCAGTAGTCGGGAGGCTCCTACAGATACGCAGTATTTT.

V gene TRBV5-8 combines with J gene TRBJ2-7; TRBD2 matches 8 bases. CDR1 is SGHTS and CDR2 is YDEGEE in the germline V gene. The junction had 13 bases not matched to a gene; V was cut back by 4 bases and J by 1 base. The CDR3 consists of 17 residues. The CDR3 region is CASSTQEAREESYEQYF. CDR3 nucleotide sequence: TGTGCCAGCAGCACACAGGAGGCGCGGGAGGAGTCCTACGAGCAGTACTTC.

The rearrangement joins TRBV11-2 to TRBJ1-4; a weak D match, TRBD1 (5 bases). Looked up from germline, CDR1 is SGHAT and CDR2 is FQNNGV. Trimming shortened V by 0 bases and J by 10 bases, and 12 bases separated the two germline ends. The CDR3 is 14 amino acids. This chain's CDR3 is CASSLDLVGGKLFF. In DNA form, the CDR3 reads TGTGCCAGCAGCTTAGATCTAGTGGGGGGAAAACTGTTTTTT.